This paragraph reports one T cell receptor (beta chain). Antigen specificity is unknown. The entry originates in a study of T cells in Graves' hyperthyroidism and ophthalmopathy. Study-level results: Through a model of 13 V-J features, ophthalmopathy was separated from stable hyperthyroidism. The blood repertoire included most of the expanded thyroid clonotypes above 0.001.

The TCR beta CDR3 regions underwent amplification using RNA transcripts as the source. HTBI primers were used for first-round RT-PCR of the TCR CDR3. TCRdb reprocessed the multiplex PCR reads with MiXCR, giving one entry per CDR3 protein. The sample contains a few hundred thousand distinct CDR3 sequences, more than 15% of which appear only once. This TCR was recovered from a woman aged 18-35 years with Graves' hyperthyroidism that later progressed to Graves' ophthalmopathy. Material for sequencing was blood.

CDR3 coding DNA: TGTGCCTGGAGTATATCGGGTGGAAACACCATATATTTT. This encodes CAWSISGGNTIYF. The gene calls are TRBV30 and TRBJ1-3; D is unclear. The V gene lost 2 bases and the J gene lost 3 bases, with 8 bases spanning the gap. The CDR3 has 13 residues. Germline V gene sequence: CDR1 GTSNPN, CDR2 SVGIG (reference sequence).